Included here is one T cell receptor (beta chain) sequence, with context. What it binds is unknown. Germline V gene data show CDR1 as SGHAT and CDR2 as FQNNGV. CDR3 size: 14 residues. V was cut by 7 bases and J by 2 bases, with 14 bases left in between. The source of the sample is a study of CD8 T cells in ankylosing spondylitis. Findings of the study overall: Significant enrichment of disease-linked clones was reportedly seen in matched ankylosing spondylitis synovial fluid. Made up of eight highly homologous variants, a TCR beta motif appeared characteristic of ankylosing spondylitis blood.

TCRdb reprocessed the 5' RACE reads via MiXCR and lists one record per CDR3 protein. The sample shows some 840,000 distinct CDR3 sequences, 12% of them seen only once. The receptor was derived from a male donor with ankylosing spondylitis. The chain is built from TRBV11-2 and TRBJ2-5, with D hard to call. Input material: blood, either unsorted or a sorted T cell fraction (not recorded which). The CDR3 DNA follows: TGTGCCAGCAACCACCAAGGCCCTCAAGAGACCCAGTACTTC. This sequence encodes CASNHQGPQETQYF.